The next 11 T cell receptor beta chains were all read from a single sample in a study of CD8+CD57+ T cells in acquired aplastic anemia. TCR beta VDJ combinations and CDR3 sequences were profiled from genomic DNA. TCRdb itself ran the reads through MiXCR, one entry per CDR3 protein. The sample yields about 190,000 distinct CDR3 sequences, roughly half seen once. Source material: sorted CD4+, CD8+, or CD8+CD57+ T cells (not recorded which) from PBMCs. These receptors came from a human donor in good health, serving as a control.

This clonotype showed up just once. V and J are TRBV5-4 and TRBJ2-1; D may be TRBD2 (7 bases). Germline loops: CDR1 SGHNT, CDR2 YYREEE (reference sequence). V lost 3 bases and J 3 bases, leaving 28 bases between the germline ends. There are 20 residues in the CDR3. As DNA, the CDR3 is TGTGCCAGCAGCTCCCGGGTTGGGGGGGGGGGGGGGGCGAGCTACAATGAGCAGTTCTTC. This translates into CASSSRVGGGGGASYNEQFF.

The V gene is TRBV9, the J gene TRBJ2-7; TRBD2 is a possible D gene (5 bases). CDR1 and CDR2 from the germline V gene are SGDLS and YYNGEE. V was clipped by 5 bases and J by 7 bases, with 13 bases between them. The CDR3 contains 12 residues. CDR3 sequence (DNA): TGTGCCAGCAGTGACGGGCCGGGGGAGCAGTACTTC. Residues: CASSDGPGEQYF.

The J gene is TRBJ2-7, the V gene TRBV7-2; 11 positions agree with TRBD2. J was trimmed by 3 bases and V by 4 bases; bases with no gene match: 5. CDR1 and CDR2 from the germline V gene are SGHTA and FQGNSA. The CDR3 consists of 15 residues. As DNA, the CDR3 is TGTGCCAGCAGCTATAGCGGGGGGGGAAACTACGAGCAGTACTTC. Translated: CASSYSGGGNYEQYF.

The rearrangement links TRBV29-1 to TRBJ2-5; 14 nucleotides agree with TRBD2. The trim removed 3 bases at V and 4 bases at J, leaving 1 base unmatched. The CDR3 spans 14 residues. Looked up from germline, CDR1 is SQVTM and CDR2 is ANQGSEA. The CDR3 DNA follows: TGCAGCGTTGATGGACTAGCGGGGGGAGAGACCCAGTACTTC. Protein sequence: CSVDGLAGGETQYF.

The V and J genes are TRBV15 and TRBJ1-1; D is undetermined. Germline-derived CDR1 and CDR2 are LNHNV and YYDKDF (reference sequence). The CDR3 covers 11 residues. Trimming shortened V by 3 bases and J by 3 bases, and 2 bases separated the two germline ends. CDR3 residues: CATSRDTEAFF. Written as DNA, the CDR3 is TGTGCCACCAGCAGGGACACTGAAGCTTTCTTT.

This clonotype came up a few times. The chain is built from TRBV7-3 and TRBJ1-6; a weak D match, TRBD1 (6 bases). Per germline, CDR1 SGHTA and CDR2 FQGTGA. V lost 2 bases and J lost 10, with 12 bases in between. The CDR3 totals 14 residues. The CDR3 reads CASSLGGTASPLHF. CDR3 sequence (DNA): TGTGCCAGCAGCTTAGGGGGCACGGCCTCACCCCTCCACTTT.

Comment on this clonotype: The junction shows a germline mismatch at one end, possibly a read error. V usage is TRBV7-2 and J usage is TRBJ1-1; a weak D match, TRBD1 (5 bases). Germline CDR1 SGHTA, CDR2 FQGNSA. This CDR3 is built from 14 residues. In DNA form, the CDR3 reads TGTGCCAGCAACTTAGTTGGGGGTCGGACTGAAGCCTTCTTT. This translates into CASNLVGGRTEAFF.

A single count supports this clonotype. The V gene is TRBV10-3, the J gene TRBJ2-3; 7 nucleotides align to TRBD1. The CDR3 length is 13 residues. CDR1 is ENHRY, CDR2 SYGVKD, per germline. After removal of 4 bases from V and 4 bases from J, the junction contained 2 bases not matched to a gene. As DNA, the CDR3 is TGTGCCATCAGTGTCGACAGGGCAGATACGCAGTATTTT. Translation gives CAISVDRADTQYF.

This clonotype was counted at least ten times. The genes are TRBV5-1 and TRBJ2-2; D tentatively fits TRBD1 or TRBD2 (5 bases each). V was pared by 3 bases and J by 0 bases, with 12 bases between. CDR3 length equals 16 residues. Germline V CDR1 and CDR2: SGHRS, YFSETQ. Here the CDR3 reads CASSSGSTANTGELFF. CDR3 DNA: TGCGCCAGCAGCTCAGGGAGTACTGCGAACACCGGGGAGCTGTTTTTT.

The chain recombines TRBV7-2 with TRBJ2-1, with unresolved D. CDR1 and CDR2 from the germline V gene are SGHTA and FQGNSA. The CDR3 covers 13 residues. Trimming took 5 bases from V and 7 from J, leaving 12 bases between them. DNA for the CDR3: TGTGCCAGCAGCCCGCCGGAGAGAAATGAGCAGTTCTTC. Its translation: CASSPPERNEQFF.

V gene TRBV12-3 or TRBV12-4 combines with J gene TRBJ1-1; D might be TRBD1 (6 bases). V shed 7 bases and J shed 2 bases, with 11 bases lying between them. This CDR3 is built from 13 residues. This CDR3 reads CASTVQGNTEAFF. CDR3 coding DNA: TGTGCCAGCACCGTACAGGGTAACACTGAAGCTTTCTTT.